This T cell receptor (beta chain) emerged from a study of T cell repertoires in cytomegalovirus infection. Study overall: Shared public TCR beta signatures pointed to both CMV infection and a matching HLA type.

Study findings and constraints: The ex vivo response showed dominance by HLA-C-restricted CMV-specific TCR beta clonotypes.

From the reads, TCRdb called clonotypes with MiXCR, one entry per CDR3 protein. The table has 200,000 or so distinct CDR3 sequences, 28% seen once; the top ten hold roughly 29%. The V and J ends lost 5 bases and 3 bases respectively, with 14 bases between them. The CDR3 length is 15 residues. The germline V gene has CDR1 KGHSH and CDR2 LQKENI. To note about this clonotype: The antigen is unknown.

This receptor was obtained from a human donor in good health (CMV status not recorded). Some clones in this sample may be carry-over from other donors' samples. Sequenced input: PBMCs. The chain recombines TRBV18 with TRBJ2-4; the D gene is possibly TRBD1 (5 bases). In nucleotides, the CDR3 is TGTGCCAGCTCAACCCCCGTAGGGGACAAAAACATTCAGTACTTC. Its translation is CASSTPVGDKNIQYF. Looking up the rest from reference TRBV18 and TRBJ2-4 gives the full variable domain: NAGVMQNPRHLVRRRGQEARLRCSPMKGHSHVYWYRQLPEEGLKFMVYLQKENIIDESGMPKERFSAEFPKEGPSILRIQQVVRGDSAAYFCASSTPVGDKNIQYFGAGTRLSVL.